The rows below give T cell receptor beta chains drawn from one sample of a study of cytomegalovirus exposure and HLA in healthy donors. Profiling relied on immunoSEQ multiplex PCR, and the TCRdb table lists in-frame clones only, not all of them. Of 150,000 to 200,000 clones in the sample, roughly 74% are singletons; the top ten hold under 7%. Sequenced: PBMCs. The source is a woman aged 25 to 39 in good health and CMV-seropositive. CDR3s include the opening cysteine and the closing phenylalanine or tryptophan. Each record gives: V gene, clone size, J gene, D gene, CDR3 DNA, CDR3 protein. The D gene is left open where the match is weak. Not all rows give a size; the values are once, few, many and, for expanded clones, a class.

TRBV5-8	-	TRBJ2-7	-	TGTGCCAGCAGCTTTATTCGAGAGTACTTC	CASSFIREYF
TRBV27	once	TRBJ2-3	-	TGTGCCAGCAGCCTAATTCGGGGAGATACGCAGTATTTT	CASSLIRGDTQYF
TRBV19	-	TRBJ1-4	-	TGTGCCAGTACTCCGGAGGTTTATAATGAAAAACTGTTTTTT	CASTPEVYNEKLFF
TRBV4-3	-	TRBJ1-1	TRBD1	TGCGCCAGCAGCCAAGCGGGGACAGTCGGGGCTGAAGCTTTCTTT	CASSQAGTVGAEAFF
TRBV2	-	TRBJ2-7	TRBD2	TGTGCCAGCAGTGTAGATGCGGGAGGCGAGCAGTACTTC	CASSVDAGGEQYF
TRBV6-6	-	TRBJ1-5	-	TGTGCCAGCAGTTACAGGGGGTCCAATCAGCCCCAGCATTTT	CASSYRGSNQPQHF
TRBV6-6	once	TRBJ1-2	-	TGTGCCAGCAGTTACTCGACAGACTATGGCTACACCTTC	CASSYSTDYGYTF
TRBV5-1	-	TRBJ2-1	TRBD2	TGCGCCAGCAGCTTGGCTCTAGCGGGAGGTGTAAATGAGCAGTTCTTC	CASSLALAGGVNEQFF
TRBV28	once	TRBJ1-2	TRBD1	TGTGCCAGCAGTTTAAGGACAGGGGTTGGCTACACCTTC	CASSLRTGVGYTF
TRBV2	-	TRBJ2-1	TRBD1	TGTGCCAGCAACAGGGACAGGTTGTCCTACAATGAGCAGTTCTTC	CASNRDRLSYNEQFF
TRBV13	-	TRBJ2-7	-	TGTGCCAGCAGCTTAGAAACTTCTACCTACGAGCAGTACTTC	CASSLETSTYEQYF
TRBV28	-	TRBJ2-1	-	TGTTCCTCGGGGGAGGACCCTAGAGGCAATGAGCAGTTCTTC	CSSGEDPRGNEQFF
TRBV18	-	TRBJ1-1	-	TGTGCCAGCTCACTTTGGGGCGGTGAAGCTTTCTTT	CASSLWGGEAFF
TRBV18	once	TRBJ1-2	-	TGTGCCAGCTCACCGCCGGGAGGAGTAGGTGGCTACACCTTC	CASSPPGGVGGYTF
TRBV10-2	-	TRBJ1-1	TRBD1	TGCGCCAGCAGGGGGACAGAGGAAGCTTTCTTT	CASRGTEEAFF
TRBV7-9	-	TRBJ1-1	-	TGTTCCAGCAGCCCCTCCACTGAAGCTTTCTTT	CSSSPSTEAFF
TRBV6-5	once	TRBJ1-6	-	TGTGCCAGGATAGCGAATTCACCCCTCCACTTT	CARIANSPLHF